The 23 T cell receptor beta chains reported below all come from one sample, sequenced in a study of blood T cell repertoires in COVID-19. The assay was immunoSEQ multiplex PCR, and TCRdb's table has in-frame clones only and misses some. The sample shows roughly 92,000 clones, 65% to 85% of them seen only once. The sample comprised peripheral blood. All receptors derive from a woman of 80 years or more with active or convalescent COVID-19.

The chain combines TRBV5-1 with TRBJ1-1; 8 nucleotides match TRBD1. The CDR3 consists of 16 residues. The germline CDR1 and CDR2 sequences are SGHRS and YFSETQ. The V gene end was trimmed by 2 bases and the J gene end by 4 bases; junction bases not matched to a gene: 10. Here the CDR3 reads CASSLMDRAGGTEAFF. The CDR3 bases are TGCGCCAGCAGCTTAATGGACAGGGCTGGAGGCACTGAAGCTTTCTTT.

This clone has only a few counts. The J gene is TRBJ2-2, the V gene TRBV19, with 7 bases matching TRBD1. After removal of 10 bases from V and 1 base from J, the junction contained 6 bases not matched to a gene. The CDR3 length is 14 residues. CDR1 and CDR2 (germline): LNHDA, SQIVND (reference sequence). The DNA for the CDR3 is TGTGCCACCTGGGACAGTGGGAACACCGGGGAGCTGTTTTTT. This sequence encodes CATWDSGNTGELFF.

The genes are TRBV5-1 and TRBJ2-2; D is ambiguous. Germline V gives CDR1 SGHRS, CDR2 YFSETQ. V dropped 4 bases and J dropped 1 base, with 17 bases sitting between them. This CDR3 has 17 residues. The CDR3 nucleotides read TGCGCCAGCAGCCCCCACAGTGATCGAAGGAACACCGGGGAGCTGTTTTTT. This translates into CASSPHSDRRNTGELFF. The entire variable domain, with the rest obtained from reference TRBV5-1 and TRBJ2-2, is as follows: KAGVTQTPRYLIKTRGQQVTLSCSPISGHRSVSWYQQTPGQGLQFLFEYFSETQRNKGNFPGRFSGRQFSNSRSEMNVSTLELGDSALYLCASSPHSDRRNTGELFFGEGSRLTVL.

The chain has TRBV7-8 and TRBJ1-6; D is unresolved. Germline-derived CDR1 and CDR2 are SGHVS and FQNEAQ. CDR3 length: 14 residues. V was cut by 1 base and J by 4 bases, with 5 bases left in between. CDR3 sequence: CASSLDLYNSPLHF. CDR3 bases: TGTGCCAGCAGCTTAGATCTTTATAATTCACCCCTCCACTTT.

The chain is built from TRBV10-3 and TRBJ2-7; 12 nucleotides agree with TRBD1. Germline V gives CDR1 ENHRY, CDR2 SYGVKD. CDR3 size: 18 residues. J was trimmed by 0 bases and V by 10 bases; bases with no gene match: 16. The CDR3 is CATLPGQGAGAYSYEQYF. The CDR3 DNA is TGTGCCACCCTCCCGGGACAGGGGGCGGGGGCCTACTCCTACGAGCAGTACTTC.

The rearrangement links TRBV7-2 to TRBJ2-4, with 8 nucleotides matching TRBD1. V lost 8 bases, J lost 8 bases, and 5 bases stayed unmatched. The CDR3 is 12 amino acids. From germline, CDR1 is SGHTA and CDR2 FQGNSA. The CDR3 loop reads CASRQGFDIQYF. The CDR3 DNA follows: TGTGCCAGCCGACAGGGGTTCGACATTCAGTACTTC.

The chain joins TRBV3-1 (or the pseudogene TRBV3-2) to TRBJ2-1, with 14 bases aligning to TRBD2. Per the germline V gene, CDR1 is LGHDT and CDR2 is YNNKEL (reference sequence). V lost 4 bases and J lost 5; bases outside the gene matches: 4. The CDR3 spans 16 residues. DNA of the CDR3: TGTGCCAGCAGCCCCCCGGGACTAGCGGGAGACAATGAGCAGTTCTTC. Its translation is CASSPPGLAGDNEQFF.

This chain connects TRBV6-4 to TRBJ1-2; D is ambiguous. CDR1 is MRHNA and CDR2 is SNTAGT in the germline V gene. V dropped 5 bases and J dropped 2 bases, with 9 bases sitting between them. There are 13 residues in the CDR3. CDR3 amino acids: CASSFTPNYGYTF. The CDR3 bases are TGTGCCAGCAGTTTTACACCGAACTATGGCTACACCTTC.

The chain is built from TRBV19 and TRBJ2-1; a weak D match, TRBD2 (6 bases). CDR1 LNHDA and CDR2 SQIVND come from the germline V gene (reference sequence). V was cut by 4 bases and J by 4 bases, with 14 bases left in between. The CDR3 has 15 amino acids. The CDR3 DNA reads as TGTGCCAGTAGTACCCCGGGACTGTATTACAATGAGCAGTTCTTC. Translation gives CASSTPGLYYNEQFF.

This chain connects TRBV9 to TRBJ1-2; unclear D gene. This CDR3 has 13 residues. V was cut by 3 bases and J by 0 bases, with 6 bases left in between. Germline V lookup: CDR1 SGDLS, CDR2 YYNGEE. The CDR3 nucleotides read TGTGCCAGCAGCGCTCGGGCTAACTATGGCTACACCTTC. This encodes CASSARANYGYTF.

The CDR3 DNA is TGTGCCAGCAAATCGGCGGGCGAGACCCAGTACTTC. Protein sequence: CASKSAGETQYF. The chain joins TRBV11-3 to TRBJ2-5; a possible D gene is TRBD2 (5 bases). Germline V gene lookup returns CDR1 SGHNT and CDR2 YENEEA. CDR3 length: 12 amino acids. The V gene lost 7 bases and the J gene lost 5 bases, with 11 bases spanning the gap. The full variable domain, rest sourced from reference TRBV11-3 and TRBJ2-5, is EAGVVQSPRYKIIEKKQPVAFWCNPISGHNTLYWYLQNLGQGPELLIRYENEEAVDDSQLPKDRFSAERLKGVDSTLKIQPAELGDSAVYLCASKSAGETQYFGPGTRLLVL.

This chain links TRBV5-1 with TRBJ1-6, with TRBD1 matching 7 bases. The CDR3 is made up of 14 amino acids. CDR1 and CDR2 from the germline V gene are SGHRS and YFSETQ. V shed 4 bases and J 10 bases; nucleotides not matched to a gene: 8. The CDR3 DNA is TGCGCCAGCAGCCCACAGGGGTTTGGGTCACCCCTCCACTTT. Amino acid sequence: CASSPQGFGSPLHF.

As DNA, the CDR3 is TGTGCCAGCAGCCCCCGGACAGGGGGGTACACCGGGGAGCTGTTTTTT. Translating gives CASSPRTGGYTGELFF. The rearrangement uses TRBV11-1 and TRBJ2-2, with 10 bases matching TRBD1. This CDR3 region has 16 residues. CDR1 and CDR2 (germline): SGHAT, FQDESV (reference sequence). The V gene end was trimmed by 5 bases and the J gene end by 3 bases; junction bases not matched to a gene: 6.

The chain recombines TRBV6-2 or TRBV6-3 with TRBJ2-1, with D hard to call. Per the germline V gene, CDR1 is MNHEY and CDR2 is SVGEGT. The CDR3 contains 15 residues. Between the trimmed V and J ends, which lost 3 bases and 0 bases, there was a span of 9 bases. The CDR3 sequence: CASSYTSSSYNEQFF. CDR3 bases: TGTGCCAGCAGTTATACTTCGAGCTCCTACAATGAGCAGTTCTTC.

This clone was seen a few times. V is TRBV7-2 and J is TRBJ2-7, with D possibly being TRBD2 (7 bases). CDR3 length: 18 residues. Deletions cut 1 base from V and 0 bases from J, with 19 bases between. Germline V gene sequence: CDR1 SGHTA, CDR2 FQGNSA. The CDR3 DNA reads as TGTGCCAGCAGCTTAGATGTTCTTTGGGGGGGCCTCTCCTACGAGCAGTACTTC. Residues: CASSLDVLWGGLSYEQYF. Supplemented by reference TRBV7-2 and TRBJ2-7, the full variable domain reads GAGVSQSPSNKVTEKGKDVELRCDPISGHTALYWYRQSLGQGLEFLIYFQGNSAPDKSGLPSDRFSAERTGGSVSTLTIQRTQQEDSAVYLCASSLDVLWGGLSYEQYFGPGTRLTVT.

J is TRBJ1-2 and V is TRBV5-8; the D gene is possibly TRBD1 (6 bases). Trimming left V 4 bases short and J 8 bases short, with 21 bases between. Germline-derived CDR1 and CDR2 are SGHTS and YDEGEE. The CDR3 has 15 residues. The CDR3 DNA reads as TGTGCCAGCAGCCGCCTACAGGGTCTATCGGGGGGCTACACCTTC. This codes for CASSRLQGLSGGYTF.

CDR3: CASSQEVPGLSTEGAFF. DNA for the CDR3: TGTGCCAGCAGCCAAGAAGTTCCAGGGTTGAGTACTGAAGGGGCTTTCTTT. The chain carries TRBV14 and TRBJ1-1, with D perhaps TRBD1 (5 bases). Trimming pared 0 bases from V and 11 bases from J, leaving 25 bases between. Germline CDR1 is SGHDN and CDR2 is FVKESK. The length of the CDR3 is 17 residues.

The chain employs TRBV7-3 and TRBJ2-3, with TRBD2 matching over 7 bases. Germline CDR1 is SGHTA and CDR2 is FQGTGA. V lost 5 bases and J lost 3; bases outside the gene matches: 5. This CDR3 contains 14 residues. In DNA, the CDR3 is TGTGCCAGCAGCCTAGACGGGGGGACAGATACGCAGTATTTT. As protein: CASSLDGGTDTQYF.

The V and J genes are TRBV29-1 and TRBJ2-7; TRBD1 agrees at 7 bases. This CDR3 contains 12 residues. Germline-derived CDR1 and CDR2 are SQVTM and ANQGSEA. The J segment lost 0 bases and the V segment lost 7 bases, leaving 3 bases of the junction unmatched. CDR3 in DNA: TGCAGCGCACAGGGGAGCTCCTACGAGCAGTACTTC. Translating gives CSAQGSSYEQYF.

The chain links TRBV2 to TRBJ1-1; weak D call: TRBD1 (5 bases). The CDR3 runs 15 residues. Germline CDR1 reads SNHLY; CDR2 reads FYNNEI. Trimming removed 2 bases at V and 5 bases at J, with 15 bases between. The CDR3 here is CASSESDQGGTEAFF. The CDR3 coding sequence is TGTGCCAGCAGTGAATCTGACCAGGGAGGGACTGAAGCTTTCTTT.

V usage is TRBV3-1 (or the pseudogene TRBV3-2) and J usage is TRBJ2-7, with 7 bases aligning to TRBD2. The V and J ends lost 7 bases and 2 bases, in that order; junction bases with no gene match: 17. There are 17 residues in the CDR3. Germline V gives CDR1 LGHDT, CDR2 YNNKEL (reference sequence). CDR3 protein: CASIPKVVRGIPYEQYF. The CDR3 DNA is TGTGCCAGCATCCCCAAGGTAGTGCGGGGGATTCCCTACGAGCAGTACTTC.

The rearrangement joins TRBV28 to TRBJ2-1, with D tentatively TRBD1 (5 bases). The CDR3 runs to 15 residues. Trimming removed 1 base from V and 3 bases from J, with 10 bases in between. The germline CDR1 and CDR2 sequences are MDHEN and SYDVKM. CDR3 nucleotides: TGTGCCAGCAGTTTATCTGACAGAAACTACAATGAGCAGTTCTTC. It translates to CASSLSDRNYNEQFF.

The chain combines TRBV6-1 with TRBJ2-1; 11 bases match TRBD2. The CDR3 runs 20 residues. Germline CDR1 and CDR2: MNHNS and SASEGT. The junction had 17 bases not matched to a gene; V was cut back by 4 bases and J by 3 bases. As DNA, the CDR3 is TGTGCCAGCAGTGGTCCCATGATAGCGGGAGGGCTCGAATACTACAATGAGCAGTTCTTC. Translating gives CASSGPMIAGGLEYYNEQFF.